One and the same sample provided the 32 T cell receptor beta chains below, sequenced in a study of control samples from healthy donors and cancer patients. The method was immunoSEQ multiplex PCR; TCRdb's version includes in-frame clones alone and lacks a portion of them. The sample consists of about 110,000 clones, around 89% of them appearing once. The specimen sequenced was blood. The origin of the receptors is a woman in her forties or fifties in good health.

The CDR3 spells CASSAQRYEQYV. DNA for the CDR3: TGTGCCAGCAGCGCCCAGAGATACGAGCAGTACGTC. The chain uses TRBV5-5 and TRBJ2-7; the D is unclear. The germline CDR1 and CDR2 sequences are SGHKS and YYEKEE (reference sequence). V lost 4 bases to trimming and J lost 4 bases, with 9 bases between them. CDR3 size: 12 residues.

The chain recombines TRBV12-5 with TRBJ2-5; TRBD2 matches at 8 bases. Germline trimming cut 3 bases from V and 0 bases from J; bases unmatched to any gene: 0. Per germline, CDR1 LGHNT and CDR2 FRNRAP. This CDR3 contains 14 residues. The CDR3, as DNA: TGTGCTAGTGGTTTAGCGGGGGACCAAGAGACCCAGTACTTC. It yields the protein CASGLAGDQETQYF. The variable domain in full, with the rest retrieved from reference TRBV12-5 and TRBJ2-5, is DARVTQTPRHKVTEMGQEVTMRCQPILGHNTVFWYRQTMMQGLELLAYFRNRAPLDDSGMPKDRFSAEMPDATLATLKIQPSEPRDSAVYFCASGLAGDQETQYFGPGTRLLVL.

This chain connects TRBV7-2 to TRBJ2-6, with no clear D. CDR1 SGHTA and CDR2 FQGNSA come from the germline V gene. V was shortened by 2 bases and J by 0 bases, with 5 bases between the two germline ends. The CDR3 has 15 residues. The CDR3, as DNA: TGTGCCAGCAGCTTAAGAATCTCTGGGGCCAACGTCCTGACTTTC. Encoded protein: CASSLRISGANVLTF.

This clone was seen a single time. The rearrangement links TRBV4-1 to TRBJ1-4; D remains ambiguous. CDR1 MGHRA and CDR2 YSYEKL come from the germline V gene. The CDR3 runs 15 residues. Trimming pared 1 base from V and 6 bases from J, leaving 12 bases between. The CDR3 spells CASSQGSGVDEKLFF. CDR3 sequence (DNA): TGCGCCAGCAGCCAAGGGAGCGGGGTAGATGAAAAACTGTTTTTT.

This sequence joins TRBV5-1 and TRBJ2-5; tentatively, D is TRBD1 or TRBD2 (6 bases each). This CDR3 region has 12 residues. V lost 6 bases, J lost 5 bases, and 11 bases lay in between. The germline V gene has CDR1 SGHRS and CDR2 YFSETQ. The CDR3 loop reads CASKEGGETQYF. The CDR3, as DNA: TGCGCCAGCAAGGAGGGGGGTGAGACCCAGTACTTC.

This chain joins TRBV29-1 and TRBJ2-7, with a possible D match to TRBD2 (6 bases). This CDR3 is 14 amino acids long. Trimming removed 0 bases from V and 6 bases from J, with 15 bases in between. Germline CDR1 SQVTM, CDR2 ANQGSEA. This chain's CDR3 is CSVEDPVMGGEQYF. CDR3 nucleotides: TGCAGCGTTGAAGATCCGGTTATGGGGGGCGAGCAGTACTTC.

This clone was detected once. The V gene is TRBV6-5, the J gene TRBJ2-1, with TRBD2 identical over 12 bases. CDR1 is MNHEY, CDR2 SVGAGI, per germline. J lost 10 bases, V lost 7 bases, and 8 bases had no gene match. The CDR3 length is 14 residues. The CDR3 reads CASITASGGGEQFF. Here the CDR3 DNA reads TGTGCCAGCATAACGGCTAGCGGGGGGGGAGAGCAGTTCTTC.

This chain joins TRBV2 and TRBJ1-5, with a weak D call TRBD1 (6 bases). In germline, CDR1 is SNHLY, CDR2 FYNNEI. Deletions cut 1 base from V and 9 bases from J, with 16 bases between. CDR3 size: 15 residues. The CDR3 DNA sequence: TGTGCCAGCAGTGAAGTCGGCGGACAGTTATTGCCCCAGCATTTT. It is translated as CASSEVGGQLLPQHF.

The V gene is TRBV2, the J gene TRBJ1-4, with 9 bases lining up with TRBD1. CDR3 length: 14 residues. Germline trimming cut 5 bases from V and 8 bases from J; bases unmatched to any gene: 6. The germline V gene has CDR1 SNHLY and CDR2 FYNNEI. This chain's CDR3 is CASSLTGGHEKLFF. The CDR3 region has the DNA TGTGCCAGCAGTTTGACAGGGGGTCACGAAAAACTGTTTTTT.

The V gene is TRBV7-9, the J gene TRBJ1-1, with D possibly TRBD1 on 6 matching bases. The CDR3 covers 14 residues. Germline values: CDR1 SEHNR, CDR2 FQNEAQ (reference sequence). V was clipped by 1 base and J by 8 bases, with 14 bases between them. The CDR3 DNA reads as TGTGCCAGCAGCTTAGTGGGGTCAGGGGACGAAGCTTTCTTT. Translating gives CASSLVGSGDEAFF.

The rearrangement uses TRBV9 and TRBJ2-1; D possibly corresponds to TRBD2 (6 bases). Deletions cut 3 bases from V and 0 bases from J, with 13 bases between. This CDR3 is 16 amino acids long. Germline loops: CDR1 SGDLS, CDR2 YYNGEE. This CDR3 reads CASSELGLPSYNEQFF. The CDR3 DNA is TGTGCCAGCAGCGAGCTAGGACTACCCTCCTACAATGAGCAGTTCTTC. The full variable domain, with the rest looked up from reference TRBV9 and TRBJ2-1, is DSGVTQTPKHLITATGQRVTLRCSPRSGDLSVYWYQQSLDQGLQFLIQYYNGEERAKGNILERFSAQQFPDLHSELNLSSLELGDSALYFCASSELGLPSYNEQFFGPGTRLTVL.

This chain links TRBV5-1 with TRBJ1-2, with no clear D. Trimming pared 2 bases from V and 8 bases from J, leaving 16 bases between. This CDR3 contains 14 residues. The germline V gene encodes CDR1 SGHRS and CDR2 YFSETQ. DNA for the CDR3: TGCGCCAGCAGCTTTTGTTTCTGTGGCGACGGCTACACCTTC. Translation gives CASSFCFCGDGYTF.

V gene TRBV3-1 (or the pseudogene TRBV3-2) combines with J gene TRBJ1-2; D is possibly TRBD1 (5 bases). V was trimmed by 4 bases and J by 7 bases, leaving 16 bases between them. This CDR3 has 14 amino acids. The germline V gene has CDR1 LGHDT and CDR2 YNNKEL (reference sequence). CDR3 DNA sequence: TGTGCCAGCAGCCTGGGACCAGGTCGGAGTGGCTACACCTTC. It translates to CASSLGPGRSGYTF.

V gene TRBV10-3 combines with J gene TRBJ2-1; weak D call: TRBD2 (5 bases). CDR1 ENHRY and CDR2 SYGVKD come from the germline V gene. CDR3 length: 15 residues. Trimming left V 6 bases short and J 8 bases short, with 20 bases between. The CDR3 DNA is TGTGCCATCAGCGAATCCGGGAATCTACTGGATGAGCAGTTCTTC. Residues: CAISESGNLLDEQFF.

This chain joins TRBV7-3 and TRBJ1-1; D unresolved. The CDR3 runs to 13 residues. V lost 5 bases to trimming and J lost 1 base, with 8 bases between them. The germline CDR1 and CDR2 sequences are SGHTA and FQGTGA. The CDR3 sequence: CASSLVTNTEAFF. In DNA form, the CDR3 reads TGTGCCAGCAGCCTGGTGACGAACACTGAAGCTTTCTTT.

This clone was observed a single time. The CDR3 spells CASSVGSLGGTGELFF. In DNA, the CDR3 is TGTGCCAGCAGCGTAGGGTCGCTGGGGGGCACCGGGGAGCTGTTTTTT. V gene TRBV9 combines with J gene TRBJ2-2; TRBD2 is a possible D gene (6 bases). Germline CDR1 SGDLS, CDR2 YYNGEE. This CDR3 is built from 16 residues. The V and J ends lost 0 bases and 4 bases respectively, with 13 bases between them.

The V and J genes are TRBV7-3 and TRBJ2-6; D is possibly TRBD1 (5 bases). The CDR3 extends over 15 amino acids. Germline V CDR1 and CDR2: SGHTA, FQGTGA. V dropped 1 base and J dropped 2 bases, with 6 bases sitting between them. The CDR3 here is CASSLRGPGANVLTF. For the CDR3, the DNA is TGTGCCAGCAGCTTAAGGGGCCCTGGGGCCAACGTCCTGACTTTC.

The J gene is TRBJ2-3, the V gene TRBV6-5; D is ambiguous. The germline gives CDR1 MNHEY, CDR2 SVGAGI. The V and J ends lost 2 bases and 1 base respectively, with 10 bases between them. CDR3 length: 15 residues. CDR3 sequence (DNA): TGTGCCAGCAGTTACCGCCTAAAGGGCACAGATACGCAGTATTTT. Its protein product is CASSYRLKGTDTQYF.

The genes are TRBV20-1 and TRBJ2-7, with D unresolved. CDR1 is DFQATT and CDR2 is SNEGSKA in the germline V gene (reference sequence). The CDR3 length is 11 residues. CDR3 coding DNA: TGCAGCCTGTCTTTCTCCTACGAGCAGTACTTC. It is translated as CSLSFSYEQYF.

The CDR3 spells CASSFTSGSYNEQFF. The CDR3 DNA is TGTGCCAGCAGCTTTACTAGCGGGAGTTACAATGAGCAGTTCTTC. The chain uses TRBV5-4 and TRBJ2-1, with 11 nucleotides matching TRBD2. Germline V gene data show CDR1 as SGHNT and CDR2 as YYREEE (reference sequence). J gave up 4 bases and V 2 bases, and 2 bases lay outside the gene matches. This CDR3 contains 15 residues.

The CDR3 is CASSPTANTEAFF. Written as DNA, the CDR3 is TGTGCCAGCAGTCCAACAGCGAACACTGAAGCTTTCTTT. V usage is TRBV2 and J usage is TRBJ1-1; D gene uncertain. The CDR3 is 13 residues long. The germline V gene has CDR1 SNHLY and CDR2 FYNNEI. V shed 5 bases and J shed 1 base, with 8 bases lying between them.

The chain is built from TRBV10-1 and TRBJ2-7; tentative D call: TRBD1 (5 bases). Germline CDR1 reads WNHNN; CDR2 reads SYGVQD (reference sequence). The CDR3 sequence is 15 residues long. Trimming shortened V by 6 bases and J by 3 bases, and 18 bases separated the two germline ends. CDR3 in amino acids: CASRGRGRTNYEQYF. The CDR3 DNA follows: TGCGCCAGCAGAGGACGAGGACGGACAAACTACGAGCAGTACTTC.

This chain connects TRBV18 to TRBJ2-1; TRBD1 matches 12 bases. Germline CDR1 reads KGHSH; CDR2 reads LQKENI. The CDR3 is 19 residues long. V gave up 3 bases and J gave up 2 bases; unmatched junction bases: 11. The CDR3 is CASSPRDRGPSLTYNEQFF. CDR3 DNA: TGTGCCAGCTCACCCCGGGACAGGGGGCCCTCGCTCACCTACAATGAGCAGTTCTTC.

The chain links TRBV7-8 to TRBJ1-1, with a weak D call TRBD1 (5 bases). The V gene lost 5 bases and the J gene lost 4 bases, with 14 bases spanning the gap. CDR1 SGHVS and CDR2 FQNEAQ come from the germline V gene. The CDR3 consists of 14 residues. The CDR3 DNA follows: TGTGCCAGCAGCGCCCGGCAGGGACCCACTGAAGCTTTCTTT. Protein: CASSARQGPTEAFF. The variable domain in full, completed from reference TRBV7-8 and TRBJ1-1, reads GAGVSQSPRYKVAKRGQDVALRCDPISGHVSLFWYQQALGQGPEFLTYFQNEAQLDKSGLPSDRFFAERPEGSVSTLKIQRTQQEDSAVYLCASSARQGPTEAFFGQGTRLTVV.

The CDR3 DNA sequence: TGTGCCAGCGCACCTAAGGGGGGCTACGAGCAGTACTTC. Its protein product is CASAPKGGYEQYF. This chain connects TRBV9 to TRBJ2-7; D is perhaps TRBD1 or TRBD2 (6 bases each). The V end was cut by 7 bases, the J end by 3 bases, with 14 bases between. The V gene's germline CDR1 is SGDLS and CDR2 YYNGEE. The CDR3 consists of 13 residues. The full variable domain, rest sourced from reference TRBV9 and TRBJ2-7, is DSGVTQTPKHLITATGQRVTLRCSPRSGDLSVYWYQQSLDQGLQFLIQYYNGEERAKGNILERFSAQQFPDLHSELNLSSLELGDSALYFCASAPKGGYEQYFGPGTRLTVT.

V is TRBV27 and J is TRBJ1-3; D call uncertain. V was trimmed by 2 bases and J by 0 bases, leaving 14 bases between them. Germline V gene data show CDR1 as MNHEY and CDR2 as SMNVEV (reference sequence). The CDR3 is 17 amino acids. CDR3 coding DNA: TGTGCCAGCAGTTTAAGCGACGGACGCTTCTCTGGAAACACCATATATTTT. Amino acid sequence: CASSLSDGRFSGNTIYF.

This chain joins TRBV4-2 and TRBJ1-3; D gene uncertain. Trimming stripped 0 bases from V and 4 bases from J, with 10 bases between. Germline-derived CDR1 and CDR2 are LGHNA and YNFKEQ. The CDR3 runs to 15 residues. The CDR3 sequence is CASSQDWGSGNTIYF. In DNA form, the CDR3 reads TGTGCCAGCAGCCAAGATTGGGGTTCCGGAAACACCATATATTTT.

This clone has a single count. V usage is TRBV7-2 and J usage is TRBJ1-2, with D perhaps TRBD1 (5 bases). The V end was cut by 6 bases, the J end by 4 bases, with 15 bases between. The CDR3 covers 14 residues. The germline gives CDR1 SGHTA, CDR2 FQGNSA. In DNA form, the CDR3 reads TGTGCCAGCAGGAACACAGGCACCACCTATGGCTACACCTTC. As protein: CASRNTGTTYGYTF.

The rearrangement joins TRBV9 to TRBJ1-2, with a possible D match to TRBD1 (6 bases). The germline V gene has CDR1 SGDLS and CDR2 YYNGEE. Trimming removed 6 bases from V and 5 bases from J, with 17 bases in between. CDR3 length equals 14 residues. The CDR3 DNA is TGTGCCAGCACCGCAGGAGGGGGGATATATGGCTACACCTTC. Translated, it gives CASTAGGGIYGYTF.

V and J are TRBV4-1 and TRBJ1-1, with D tentatively TRBD1 (5 bases). Germline V gene data show CDR1 as MGHRA and CDR2 as YSYEKL. The CDR3 spans 15 residues. V lost 0 bases and J 1 base, leaving 9 bases between the germline ends. This CDR3 reads CASSQEGRENTEAFF. CDR3 DNA: TGCGCCAGCAGCCAAGAAGGCAGGGAGAACACTGAAGCTTTCTTT.

This chain links TRBV29-1 with TRBJ1-1, with 8 bases lining up with TRBD1. V shed 7 bases, J shed 2 bases, and the junction held 9 bases outside the gene matches. The CDR3 extends over 14 amino acids. Germline V gives CDR1 SQVTM, CDR2 ANQGSEA. The CDR3 nucleotides are TGCAGCGCTACTGACACAGGGGGAAACACTGAAGCTTTCTTT. This gives the protein CSATDTGGNTEAFF. Together with reference TRBV29-1 and TRBJ1-1, the CDR3 gives the full variable domain: SAVISQKPSRDICQRGTSLTIQCQVDSQVTMMFWYRQQPGQSLTLIATANQGSEATYESGFVIDKFPISRPNLTFSTLTVSNMSPEDSSIYLCSATDTGGNTEAFFGQGTRLTVV.

This chain uses TRBV6-1 with TRBJ2-1; TRBD2 matches at 11 bases. The V gene end was trimmed by 0 bases and the J gene end by 12 bases; junction bases not matched to a gene: 16. This CDR3 comprises 18 residues. The germline V gene has CDR1 MNHNS and CDR2 SASEGT. The CDR3 nucleotides read TGTGCCAGCAGTGAAGCGCTTAGGGGTAGCGGGGGGGCCAGGGGGCAGTTCTTC. Its translation is CASSEALRGSGGARGQFF.